This TCR beta chain was captured by sequencing in a study of shared clonotypes between healthy human individuals (dated by TCRdb to 2018 to 2021). Study-wide context: The cohort comprised two women and a few men aged 18 to 49 years. To estimate repertoire size and how much clonotypes are shared between individuals, the study performed deep sequencing of blood TCR repertoires from 4 to 6 healthy adults. Different laboratories and diverse techniques were used to prepare libraries and sequence TCR repertoires, to increase sequencing depth and limit assay-specific biases. Each donor's leukapheresis produced roughly between about 0.9 and 9.5 billion PBMCs. The paper as a whole reports these results and caveats: Only blood was sampled, and tissue TCR repertoires likely differ from those in blood. Based on pairwise subsampling, the degree of clonotype sharing among donors was expected to be affected by sequencing depth. The small number of donors limited the genetic and exposure-history diversity represented.

Donors were healthy HIV-negative adults with no recently reported acute infections or vaccinations. All donors were Caucasian adults living in Nashville, Tennessee, USA. For unsorted samples, about 90 million PBMCs were counted and genomic DNA was extracted with the QIAamp DNA Blood Mini kit. Blood was collected by leukapheresis, and PBMCs were isolated by Ficoll-Histopaque density gradient centrifugation and then cryopreserved in liquid nitrogen vapor phase. Points on this clone: Its specific antigen is unknown. Per-base qualities were not stored, and no clone one base away is much larger.

The CDR3 sequence holds 17 residues, the cysteine and phenylalanine included. The kept DNA is CDR3 alone, 51 bases in frame from the first base. For CDR1 and CDR2, the germline V gene lists KGHSH and LQKENI. Trimming takes 3 bases from V and 4 bases from J, and the germline ends sit 21 bases apart. TCR CDR3 regions were amplified from genomic DNA by multiplex PCR using the deep immunoSEQ assay. For each cell subset, the extracted genomic DNA was distributed evenly across all wells of several immunoSEQ 96-well plates, and each plate served as one replicate. For unsorted PBMC, approximately 290 ng genomic DNA, equal to approximately 30,000 T cell genomes, was loaded into each replicate PCR. Unsorted PBMC genomic DNA was sequenced across ten immunoSEQ deep assay plates. Purified libraries were quantified with a Qubit 3.0 fluorometer, sized on a Bioanalyzer 2100, and re-quantified with the KAPA Library Quantification kit. A separate single-read 150-cycle Illumina NextSeq 550 flow cell was used to sequence each immunoSEQ 96-well plate. In the source study's methods: Because only junctional sequences without quality scores were contained in the immunoSEQ output, filtering matching that applied to full-length reads could not be performed. Sequences were annotated with PyIR, a Python wrapper for IgBLAST v1.9, and V/J genes and CDR3 were assigned using IMGT germline references. Reads with weak V/J assignments (E-value above 1e-6), missing CDR3, stop codons, out-of-frame junctions, or ambiguous translated residues were removed. V3J clonotypes were defined by identical inferred V gene, J gene, and CDR3 amino acid sequence. Percentage overlap between repertoires was calculated by dividing the number of shared unique clonotypes by the size of the smaller repertoire. Three approaches were used to assess repertoire richness: RTK rarefaction, the Chao1 estimator, and Recon v2.1 estimates of unobserved clonotypes. The clones in this table, taken by TCRdb from immuneACCESS, are in-frame only. Not every clone is retained; where verified, under half of the shortfall comes from an unresolved V gene, and the cause of the rest is unknown. That table gives V, J and clone size, and the DNA gave D and trimming. For this sample the table gives fewer than 650,000 clones, of which roughly 72% were detected only once. 12% of the sample goes to the ten largest clones.

Rearrangement joined TRBV18 to TRBJ2-5; the D segment could be TRBD2, given 7 matching bases. Source material: PBMCs. The TCR comes from a middle-aged woman in good health. Some clones in this sample may be carry-over from other donors' samples. The CDR3: CASSPSQGGLQGETQYF. The DNA sequence is TGTGCCAGCTCACCCAGCCAGGGAGGGTTACAGGGAGAGACCCAGTACTTC.